Presented here are 7 T cell receptor beta chains from one specimen sequenced in a study of long-term antiretroviral therapy in people with HIV. The assay, immunoSEQ v3.0, was run at survey level. Measured with immunoSEQ multiplex PCR; TCRdb has only the in-frame clones, and not every one. Of roughly 20,000 clones listed, 65% to 90% were seen once; the top ten hold nearly 7.5%. The sample here was unsorted PBMCs, taken 1.8 years before starting antiretroviral therapy. The receptors were gathered from a woman aged 25 to 45 with HIV.

The gene calls are TRBV4-1 and TRBJ1-1; D is unclear. The CDR3 runs to 13 residues. V lost 2 bases, J lost 2 bases, and 6 bases lay in between. Germline V gene data show CDR1 as MGHRA and CDR2 as YSYEKL. In nucleotides, the CDR3 is TGCGCCAGCAGCCAACGGCCAAACACTGAAGCTTTCTTT. This sequence encodes CASSQRPNTEAFF.

This rearrangement joins TRBV2 to TRBJ2-3, with D hard to call. CDR1 SNHLY and CDR2 FYNNEI come from the germline V gene. This CDR3 is built from 14 residues. The V and J ends lost 3 bases and 3 bases respectively, with 10 bases between them. CDR3 protein: CASSESSRTDTQYF. The CDR3 bases are TGTGCCAGCAGTGAGAGCAGTAGAACAGATACGCAGTATTTT. Drawing the rest from reference TRBV2 and TRBJ2-3, the complete variable domain is EPEVTQTPSHQVTQMGQEVILRCVPISNHLYFYWYRQILGQKVEFLVSFYNNEISEKSEIFDDQFSVERPDGSNFTLKIRSTKLEDSAMYFCASSESSRTDTQYFGPGTRLTVL.

This chain links TRBV5-6 with TRBJ1-5; D ambiguous. The CDR3 is 14 amino acids. Germline V CDR1 and CDR2: SGHDT, YYEEEE. The V gene lost 0 bases and the J gene lost 5 bases, with 9 bases spanning the gap. The CDR3 DNA sequence: TGTGCCAGCAGCTTGGGGTGGCGGGATCAGCCCCAGCATTTT. This sequence encodes CASSLGWRDQPQHF.

The genes are TRBV25-1 and TRBJ2-5; TRBD1 is a possible D gene (7 bases). The CDR3 is 12 amino acids. Germline CDR1 is MGHDK and CDR2 is SYGVNS. The V gene lost 8 bases and the J gene lost 4 bases, with 11 bases spanning the gap. The CDR3 reads CASRGTAETQYF. In DNA, the CDR3 is TGTGCCAGCCGCGGGACAGCAGAGACCCAGTACTTC.

The J gene is TRBJ1-4, the V gene TRBV18; D remains unclear. Trimming cost V 6 bases and J 4 bases, with 9 bases left between them. The CDR3 loop spans 13 amino acids. Looked up from germline, CDR1 is KGHSH and CDR2 is LQKENI. The CDR3 spells CASSSGLNEKLFF. The CDR3 region has the DNA TGTGCCAGCTCTTCCGGTCTTAATGAAAAACTGTTTTTT.

The gene calls are TRBV27 and TRBJ2-1; D ambiguous. Germline V gives CDR1 MNHEY, CDR2 SMNVEV (reference sequence). The V end lost 5 bases, the J end lost 4 bases, and 9 bases lay between the germline ends. This CDR3 spans 13 amino acids. CDR3: CASSLDVYNEQFF. The CDR3 DNA is TGTGCCAGCAGTCTCGACGTGTACAATGAGCAGTTCTTC.

The chain is built from TRBV5-6 and TRBJ1-2; D is perhaps TRBD1 (5 bases). The V gene lost 4 bases and the J gene lost 2 bases, with 12 bases spanning the gap. The CDR3 length is 14 residues. Germline V gene data show CDR1 as SGHDT and CDR2 as YYEEEE. The CDR3 DNA is TGTGCCAGCAGCCGGCTTGACAGCAACTATGGCTACACCTTC. Translation gives CASSRLDSNYGYTF.